The clone carrying this TCR beta chain has only one observation. The antigen remains undetermined. Relative to the germline gene, one junction end is altered; a read error may explain this. Building the TCR beta libraries relied on iRepertoire HTBI primers, and CDR3 regions underwent Arm-PCR. TCRdb called the multiplex PCR reads again in MiXCR, with one record for every CDR3 protein. This sample has roughly 440,000 distinct CDR3 sequences, with about 16% found just once. The data are from a study of regulatory T cells in long-lasting Graves disease. Study results and limitations: Persistent-disease Graves' patients showed less TCR diversity than new cases. There were preferences for TRBV28, TRBJ1-2 and TRBJ2-5 in persistent disease.

Germline CDR1 and CDR2: GTSNPN and SVGIG (reference sequence). The CDR3 has 12 residues. The sample's time point: newly diagnosed GD, antithyroid drugs for less than 3 months. There was RNA extracted from PBMCs, and the TCR library was made from it. These same data were also listed under a study on T cells in Graves' hyperthyroidism and ophthalmopathy.

The sample in question was peripheral blood mononuclear cells (PBMCs), obtained at new diagnosis, from a patient treated with antithyroid drugs. The rearrangement links TRBV30 to TRBJ1-6; a weak D match, TRBD1 (6 bases). This TCR was recovered from a young woman with Graves disease. The CDR3: CAWSRGTSPPHF. CDR3 in DNA: TGTGCCTGGAGTAGGGGGACATCACCCCCCCACTTT.